This T cell receptor beta chain was recorded in a study of PD-1 blockade in mismatch repair-deficient tumors. Whole-study findings and limits: Rapid post-treatment expansion, then contraction, generally preceding radiologic response, marked tumor-resident clones.

Of note for this clone: Its antigen is not identified.

Germline CDR1 and CDR2: SGHDT and YYEEEE. The CDR3 loop spans 18 amino acids. Trimming removed 3 bases from V and 3 bases from J, with 25 bases in between. Repertoires were generated with immunoSEQ multiplex PCR, while TCRdb's copy carries only in-frame clones and drops some. Here the sample spans around 68,000 clones, approximately 80% being singletons. The chain combines TRBV5-6 with TRBJ2-7, with unresolved D. Material: peripheral blood, obtained 2 weeks after starting pembrolizumab. The TCR was taken from an adult with mismatch repair-deficient cancer. CDR3 region: CASSCFFMTDQLYYEQYF. DNA for the CDR3: TGTGCCAGCAGCTGCTTTTTCATGACTGACCAGCTCTACTACGAGCAGTACTTC.